Here is one T cell receptor beta chain with its context. Which antigen it targets is not known. No base quality values were provided; no much bigger clone lies one nucleotide off. Trimming leaves V shorter by 9 bases and J shorter by 3 bases, with the junction holding 7 bases beyond the gene matches. From the germline V gene, CDR1 is SNHLY and CDR2 is FYNNEI. The CDR3 measures 13 amino acids from cysteine to phenylalanine. Only CDR3 DNA remains: 39 bases, in frame from the first base. The data belong to a study of control samples from healthy donors and cancer patients (dated by TCRdb to 2018 to 2020). The receptor library was made with the immunoSEQ multiplex PCR assay. TCRdb retrieved this table from immuneACCESS and kept in-frame rearrangements only. Not all clones are present; in checked studies, unresolved V genes account for under half, and no reason is known for the remainder. The sample table holds about 160,000 clones, of which about 94% were seen once. 8.5% of the sample belongs to the ten largest clones.

The sequence joins TRBV2 to TRBJ1-1, with TRBD1 identical over 7 junction bases. The clonotype comes from a woman aged 35 to 49 in good health. The sequencing sample was made of blood. The sequenced DNA: TGTGCCAGTGACAGGGACGATTACACTGAAGCTTTCTTT. It translates as CASDRDDYTEAFF.